The clone carrying this TCR beta chain was observed at least ten times. TCRdb fed the 5' RACE reads into MiXCR, producing one record per CDR3 protein. This sample carries about 64,000 distinct CDR3 sequences, around 21% of them seen once, and the ten largest clones take around 1.4%. The sample belongs to a study of HIV-infected patients and healthy controls. Trimming pared 3 bases from V and 8 bases from J, leaving 14 bases between. The CDR3 sequence is 14 residues long. Germline CDR1 is MNHEY and CDR2 is SMNVEV (reference sequence). The source of this sequence is a human donor in good health. The chain recombines TRBV27 with TRBJ2-1; D might be TRBD1 (5 bases). Sequencing was performed on CD4+ T cells from blood. The CDR3 loop is CASSLSSRADEQFF. CDR3 DNA: TGTGCCAGCAGTTTGTCTTCCAGGGCCGATGAGCAGTTCTTC.